The TCR beta chain described here comes from a study of T cell responses to AZD1222 COVID-19 vaccine. Per the germline V gene, CDR1 is MNHEY and CDR2 is SVGAGI. This CDR3 is 15 amino acids long. V was clipped by 3 bases and J by 5 bases, with 13 bases between them. The data were produced by immunoSEQ multiplex PCR, yet TCRdb's version contains in-frame clones alone and is incomplete. The top ten hold under 3.5% of the sample, which has 95,000 to 130,000 clones, 85% to 95% seen once. Findings of the study overall: In all cases, repertoires were sampled only after the peak T cell response. Donors were largely white British and mainly female; clonal diversity was possibly underestimated.

Turning to this clone: The antigen is unknown.

This specimen consisted of peripheral blood, obtained on day 0 of AZD1222 vaccination. The TCR comes from an adult in good health. The rearrangement joins TRBV6-5 to TRBJ2-2, with a possible D match to TRBD2 (5 bases). The chain's CDR3 is CASSYGSPGTGELFF. CDR3 coding DNA: TGTGCCAGCAGTTATGGATCTCCGGGAACCGGGGAGCTGTTTTTT.